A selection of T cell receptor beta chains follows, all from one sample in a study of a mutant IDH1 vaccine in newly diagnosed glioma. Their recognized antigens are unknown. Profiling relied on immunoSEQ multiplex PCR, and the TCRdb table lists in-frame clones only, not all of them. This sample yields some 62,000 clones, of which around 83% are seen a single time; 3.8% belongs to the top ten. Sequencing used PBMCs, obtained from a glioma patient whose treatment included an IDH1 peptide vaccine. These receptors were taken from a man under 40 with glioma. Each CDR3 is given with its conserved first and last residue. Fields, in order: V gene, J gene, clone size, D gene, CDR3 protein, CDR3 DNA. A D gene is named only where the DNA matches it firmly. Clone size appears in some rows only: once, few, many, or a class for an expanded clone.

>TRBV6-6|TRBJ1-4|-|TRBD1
CASSYSIGTGHEKLFF
TGTGCCAGCAGTTACTCGATAGGGACAGGGCATGAAAAACTGTTTTTT
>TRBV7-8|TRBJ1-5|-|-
CASSNLGRERSNQPQHF
TGTGCCAGCAGCAACCTTGGCAGGGAACGGAGCAATCAGCCCCAGCATTTT
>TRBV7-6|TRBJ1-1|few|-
CASSKTPGREAFF
TGTGCCAGCAGCAAAACTCCGGGGAGGGAAGCTTTCTTT
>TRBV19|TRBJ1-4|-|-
CASLPLKGEEEKLFF
TGTGCCAGTTTGCCCTTAAAGGGGGAAGAGGAAAAACTGTTTTTT
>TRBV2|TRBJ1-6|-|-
CASNKGGNSPLHF
TGTGCCAGCAACAAAGGGGGAAATTCACCCCTCCACTTT
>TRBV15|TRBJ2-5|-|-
CATSTDRQETQYF
TGTGCCACCAGCACGGACAGACAAGAGACCCAGTACTTC
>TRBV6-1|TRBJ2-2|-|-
CASNGLPRTGELFF
TGTGCCAGCAATGGACTTCCTAGGACCGGGGAGCTGTTTTTT
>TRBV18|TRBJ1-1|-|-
CASSPGSATEAFF
TGTGCCAGCTCACCGGGGTCGGCCACTGAAGCTTTCTTT
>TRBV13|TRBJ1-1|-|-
CASSLGPEQVEAFF
TGTGCCAGCAGCTTAGGTCCCGAACAGGTAGAAGCTTTCTTT
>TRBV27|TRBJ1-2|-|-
CASSLSFRDSYGYTF
TGTGCCAGCAGTTTATCGTTCAGGGACTCCTATGGCTACACCTTC
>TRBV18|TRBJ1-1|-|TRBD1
CASSLNRGQTTEAFF
TGTGCCAGCTCACTGAACAGGGGGCAAACCACTGAAGCTTTCTTT
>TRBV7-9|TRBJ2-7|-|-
CASSLGTVGSYEQYF
TGTGCCAGCAGCTTAGGAACGGTTGGCTCCTACGAGCAGTACTTC
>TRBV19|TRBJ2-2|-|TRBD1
CASSEGGPGELFF
TGTGCCAGTAGCGAAGGGGGCCCCGGGGAGCTGTTTTTT
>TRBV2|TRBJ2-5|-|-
CASSEALMFETQYF
TGTGCCAGCAGTGAAGCGCTTATGTTTGAGACCCAGTACTTC
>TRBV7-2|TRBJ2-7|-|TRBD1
CASSWDRALSYEQYF
TGTGCCAGCAGTTGGGACAGGGCCCTCTCCTACGAGCAGTACTTC
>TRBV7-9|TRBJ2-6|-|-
CASSPISGSGANVLTF
TGTGCCAGCAGCCCGATTTCGGGTTCTGGGGCCAACGTCCTGACTTTC
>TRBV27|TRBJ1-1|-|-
CASSQGTGFTEAFF
TGTGCCAGCTCGCAGGGCACGGGGTTCACTGAAGCTTTCTTT
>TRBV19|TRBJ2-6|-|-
CASSIGGFTGANVLTF
TGTGCCAGTAGTATTGGGGGTTTCACTGGGGCCAACGTCCTGACTTTC